One sample yielded the 5 T cell receptor beta chains listed below, sequenced in a study of shared clonotypes between healthy human individuals. Here immunoSEQ multiplex PCR was the method, and the copy in TCRdb shows in-frame clones only, minus some. Of hundreds of thousands of clones listed, around 81% are singletons. Sequences were obtained from PBMCs. Receptors were obtained from a woman between 35 and 50 years old in good health. Some clones in this sample may be carry-over from other donors' samples.

Points on this clone: Other DNA sequences in the sample encode the same CDR3. V gene TRBV6-4 combines with J gene TRBJ2-2; D unclear. This CDR3 has 13 amino acids. V was trimmed by 0 bases and J by 5 bases, leaving 4 bases between them. Germline V lookup: CDR1 MRHNA, CDR2 SNTAGT. The CDR3 bases are TGTGCCAGCAGTGACTCGGGTACCGGGGAGCTGTTTTTT. Protein product: CASSDSGTGELFF.

The chain has TRBV11-2 and TRBJ2-7, with 10 bases aligning to TRBD1. The germline V gene has CDR1 SGHAT and CDR2 FQNNGV. There are 14 residues in the CDR3. After removal of 5 bases from V and 3 bases from J, the junction contained 4 bases not matched to a gene. This CDR3 is CASSPGQGIYEQYF. The CDR3 bases are TGTGCCAGCAGCCCGGGACAGGGGATCTACGAGCAGTACTTC.

The V and J genes are TRBV6-1 and TRBJ2-7, with TRBD1 matching over 8 bases. Trimming at V came to 2 bases and at J to 6 bases, leaving 12 bases not matched to a gene. Germline V gene data show CDR1 as MNHNS and CDR2 as SASEGT. This CDR3 region has 16 residues. For the CDR3, the DNA is TGTGCCAGCAGTGAAATTCCGGGACAGGATCTTATCGAGCAGTACTTC. Translating gives CASSEIPGQDLIEQYF.

This clone was detected only once. This chain connects TRBV5-4 to TRBJ2-7; 7 bases line up with TRBD1. The V gene's germline CDR1 is SGHNT and CDR2 YYREEE (reference sequence). V gave up 5 bases and J gave up 0 bases; unmatched junction bases: 2. This CDR3 has 13 residues. This CDR3 is CASRRDSSYEQYF. In nucleotides, the CDR3 is TGTGCCAGCAGAAGGGACAGCTCCTACGAGCAGTACTTC.

The chain has TRBV15 and TRBJ2-5; 7 nucleotides line up with TRBD2. V shed 5 bases, J shed 9 bases, and the junction held 12 bases outside the gene matches. The CDR3 sequence is 14 residues long. Germline V gives CDR1 LNHNV, CDR2 YYDKDF (reference sequence). The CDR3 DNA follows: TGTGCCACCAGCCCCAACGACGGTCTAGCGGCCCAGTACTTC. It codes for CATSPNDGLAAQYF. Filled out from reference TRBV15 and TRBJ2-5, the complete variable domain reads DAMVIQNPRYQVTQFGKPVTLSCSQTLNHNVMYWYQQKSSQAPKLLFHYYDKDFNNEADTPDNFQSRRPNTSFCFLDIRSPGLGDTAMYLCATSPNDGLAAQYFGPGTRLLVL.